This is a list of T cell receptor beta chains from one sample in a study of blood T cell repertoires in COVID-19. Profiled with immunoSEQ multiplex PCR; TCRdb holds only in-frame clones, not every one. The sample records about 200,000 clones, around 80% being singletons. Material for sequencing was peripheral blood. These receptors were obtained from a woman aged 60-70 years with COVID-19, enrolled during active disease. Both conserved end residues are part of each CDR3. A D gene is named only where the DNA matches it firmly. Size is omitted from some rows. Given values are once, few, many or a class for expanded clones.

d_call clone_size cdr3_length j_call v_call cdr3_nt cdr3_aa
TRBD2 - 19 TRBJ2-1 TRBV6-2/TRBV6-3 TGTGCCAGCAGTTACAGGCTAGCGGGAGGAGAGCAGAGCAGTCCTGAGCAGTTCTTC CASSYRLAGGEQSSPEQFF
TRBD1 - 17 TRBJ2-5 TRBV7-6 TGTGCCAGCAGCCACAACTCCGGGACAGGGGTTGGAGAGACCCAGTACTTC CASSHNSGTGVGETQYF
- - 14 TRBJ1-5 TRBV2 TGTGCCAGCAGCTCCGGGGGTAGCAATCAGCCCCAGCATTTT CASSSGGSNQPQHF
- once 14 TRBJ2-3 TRBV28 TGTGCCAGCAGCCGTACAGGGGGGGCCGATACGCAGTATTTT CASSRTGGADTQYF
TRBD1 - 14 TRBJ1-2 TRBV6-5 TGTGCCAGCAGGACAGGGACGACTAACTATGGCTACACCTTC CASRTGTTNYGYTF
TRBD1 - 17 TRBJ1-3 TRBV7-2 TGTGCCAGCAGCTTAGGACCGACAGGGGATGGTGGAAACACCATATATTTT CASSLGPTGDGGNTIYF
TRBD2 once 16 TRBJ2-1 TRBV11-2 TGTGCCAGCAGCTTAACGCCGACTAGCGCGAAAAATGAGCAGTTCTTC CASSLTPTSAKNEQFF
TRBD2 - 15 TRBJ2-7 TRBV30 TGTGCCTGGAGTGGGGGGAGGGAGATAACCTACGAGCAGTACTTC CAWSGGREITYEQYF
- - 15 TRBJ1-5 TRBV21-1 TGTGCCAGCAGCCTCCAGGGGGTCCGCAATCAGCCCCAGCATTTT CASSLQGVRNQPQHF
TRBD1 - 16 TRBJ1-2 TRBV9 TGTGCCAGCAGCCCGACGGATTACAGGGGTAACTATGGCTACACCTTC CASSPTDYRGNYGYTF
- - 16 TRBJ1-2 TRBV30 TGTGCCTGGATCAGTATGAGGGGGGGCGCGGGTCTTGGCTACACCTTC CAWISMRGGAGLGYTF
- once 15 TRBJ2-5 TRBV5-6 TGTGCCAGCAGCAATGAAAGGCTCAGACTAGGAACCCAGTACTTC CASSNERLRLGTQYF
TRBD1 - 14 TRBJ2-7 TRBV5-1 TGCGCCAGCAGCTTTGGGACAGGGGCCTACGAGCAGTACTTC CASSFGTGAYEQYF
- - 17 TRBJ2-5 TRBV24-1 TGTGCCACCAGTGACGTGCGGACAGGCGGGGGGCGAGAGACCCAGTACTTC CATSDVRTGGGRETQYF
- many 16 TRBJ1-1 TRBV28 TGTGCCAGCAGTTTATTGGGCGCAGGAGGATACACTGAAGCTTTCTTT CASSLLGAGGYTEAFF
- - 11 TRBJ2-3 TRBV12-3/TRBV12-4 TGTGCCAGCAGCCTGACAGATACGCAGTATTTT CASSLTDTQYF
- - 16 TRBJ2-3 TRBV5-4 TGTGCCAGCAGCTTGACTCGGGGTTCTAGCACAGATACGCAGTATTTT CASSLTRGSSTDTQYF
TRBD2 - 16 TRBJ2-1 TRBV9 TGTGCCAGCAGCGTAGATCCTAGCGGGGGTTACAATGAGCAGTTCTTC CASSVDPSGGYNEQFF
- - 16 TRBJ1-2 TRBV4-1 TGCGCCAGCAGCCAAGGAGGATCAGGGGTTATCTATGGCTACACCTTC CASSQGGSGVIYGYTF
- - 15 TRBJ1-3 TRBV5-1 TGCGCCAGCAGCTTGAGCCGGAGCTCTGGAAACACCATATATTTT CASSLSRSSGNTIYF
TRBD1 once 16 TRBJ1-1 TRBV3-1/TRBV3-2 TGTGCCAGCAGATCGCAGGGGGCGGGATCGGACACTGAAGCTTTCTTT CASRSQGAGSDTEAFF
- once 16 TRBJ1-3 TRBV7-8 TGTGCCAGCAGCTTAGGCGGCGGTTTATCTGGAAACACCATATATTTT CASSLGGGLSGNTIYF
- - 16 TRBJ2-1 TRBV18 TGTGCCAGCTCACCACCTCTCCTGGGCGCCCCCAATGAGCAGTTCTTC CASSPPLLGAPNEQFF
TRBD1 few 18 TRBJ1-6 TRBV28 TGTGCCAGCAGCCTCATCGCAACAGGGGGCTGGGATAATTCACCCCTCCACTTT CASSLIATGGWDNSPLHF
- once 15 TRBJ1-1 TRBV19 TGTGCCAGTAGTATTGGGGGCAATTCGGCCACTGAAGCTTTCTTT CASSIGGNSATEAFF
TRBD2 - 16 TRBJ2-1 TRBV4-3 TGCGCCAGCAGCCAAGTCCTAGCGGGAGAAGGCGATGAGCAGTTCTTC CASSQVLAGEGDEQFF
- - 12 TRBJ1-2 TRBV5-1 TGCGCCAGCAGCTTGGATAAATATGGCTACACCTTC CASSLDKYGYTF
- - 12 TRBJ1-6 TRBV11-2 TGTGCCAGCAGCCCCTTTAATTCACCCCTCCACTTT CASSPFNSPLHF
- - 14 TRBJ2-3 TRBV29-1 TGCAGCGTTGGAGGCAGGGCGGACACAGATACGCAGTATTTT CSVGGRADTDTQYF
- - 15 TRBJ1-1 TRBV9 TGTGCCAGCAGCGCCAAACAGGGTTCGAACACTGAAGCTTTCTTT CASSAKQGSNTEAFF
TRBD2 once 14 TRBJ2-7 TRBV6-6 TGTGCCAGCAGTCTAGCGGGAGGGCCAGCCGAGCAGTACTTC CASSLAGGPAEQYF
- - 18 TRBJ2-1 TRBV11-2 TGTGCCAGCAGCTTAGAGGGTAGAGGGAGGTTCTTGTACAATGAGCAGTTCTTC CASSLEGRGRFLYNEQFF
- - 13 TRBJ1-1 TRBV5-1 TGCGCCAGCAGCTTGGGAGCAGGGGCCGAAGCTTTCTTT CASSLGAGAEAFF
- - 15 TRBJ2-7 TRBV29-1 TGCAGCGTTCTGTCCCCAGGCAGGGCCCACTACGAGCAGTACTTC CSVLSPGRAHYEQYF
TRBD1 - 15 TRBJ2-5 TRBV11-2 TGTGCCAGCAGCCAACACGGGGACAGCCAAGAGACCCAGTACTTC CASSQHGDSQETQYF
TRBD1 - 16 TRBJ2-2 TRBV9 TGTGCCAGCAGCGTCTCAACCGGGACAGGGGCCGGGGAGCTGTTTTTT CASSVSTGTGAGELFF
TRBD1 few 13 TRBJ1-5 TRBV5-8 TGTGCCAGCAGCCGGGACAGGGTTCAGCCCCAGCATTTT CASSRDRVQPQHF
TRBD1 - 14 TRBJ1-5 TRBV6-5 TGTGCCAGCAGGCCAGGACAGGGACGCCAGCCCCAGCATTTT CASRPGQGRQPQHF
- - 14 TRBJ1-2 TRBV28 TGTGCCAGCAGTCTCCGAGGGTTACGGGATGGCTACACCTTC CASSLRGLRDGYTF
- - 15 TRBJ1-4 TRBV6-5 TGTGCCAGCAGTTACTCGAGGGGGATTAATGAAAAACTGTTTTTT CASSYSRGINEKLFF
TRBD2 - 15 TRBJ2-2 TRBV6-5 TGTGCCAGCAGTTACGGCGGGGGGATCACCGGGGAGCTGTTTTTT CASSYGGGITGELFF
- - 14 TRBJ1-2 TRBV30 TGTGCCTGGAGTGTCGGAGGCGCCTTCCGTGGCTACACCTTC CAWSVGGAFRGYTF
- - 15 TRBJ2-3 TRBV27 TGTGCTAGCAGTTTATCCTCCTCCAGATCAGATACGCAGTATTTT CASSLSSSRSDTQYF
TRBD1 - 15 TRBJ1-2 TRBV28 TGTGCCAGCAGGGACGTCGGGACAGGGGGCTATGGCTACACCTTC CASRDVGTGGYGYTF
TRBD1 - 14 TRBJ2-5 TRBV3-1/TRBV3-2 TGTGCCAGCAGCCAAGGGCCAGGGGGAGAGACCCAGTACTTC CASSQGPGGETQYF
TRBD2 - 14 TRBJ2-3 TRBV6-5 TGTGCCAGCAGGCAGACTAGCTTGACAGATACGCAGTATTTT CASRQTSLTDTQYF
TRBD1 - 13 TRBJ1-1 TRBV6-5 TGTGCCAGCCGGGACAGGGCGGGAATTGAAGCCATCTTT CASRDRAGIEAIF
TRBD1 - 12 TRBJ1-1 TRBV27 TGTGCCAGCAGTGAGGGACAGGGAAAAGCTTTCTTT CASSEGQGKAFF
TRBD1 once 16 TRBJ1-1 TRBV4-3 TGCGCCAGCAGCCAAGAGGGACAGGGGGCGAACACTGAAGCTTTCTTT CASSQEGQGANTEAFF
- few 17 TRBJ2-1 TRBV24-1 TGTGCCACCAGTGATTTGCCCCGTCGGACTACCTTCAATGAGCAGTTCTTC CATSDLPRRTTFNEQFF
- - 15 TRBJ1-3 TRBV6-6 TGTGCCAGCAGTCTACAGGGAGGGTCTGGAAACACCATATATTTT CASSLQGGSGNTIYF
TRBD2 - 16 TRBJ2-2 TRBV27 TGTGCCAGCAGTTTCGACCAAGCGGGAGCCCCCGGGGAGCTGTTTTTT CASSFDQAGAPGELFF
TRBD1 - 13 TRBJ1-2 TRBV5-1 TGCGCCAGCAGCCCGGGACAGGGGACCGGCTACACCTTC CASSPGQGTGYTF
- - 16 TRBJ2-1 TRBV7-3 TGTGCCAGCAGCTTAACTGGGGGGGCGAAGTACAATGAGCAGTTCTTC CASSLTGGAKYNEQFF
- - 13 TRBJ1-2 TRBV13 TGTGCCAGCAGCTCACAGCAGGGGCATGGCTACACCTTC CASSSQQGHGYTF
- - 17 TRBJ2-2 TRBV6-2/TRBV6-3 TGTGCCAGCAGTTACGGGGGGACAGCCGCGAACACCGGGGAGCTGTTTTTT CASSYGGTAANTGELFF
- - 15 TRBJ2-2 TRBV4-3 TGCGCCAGCAGCCAAGTGCAGGGTTTCACCGGGGAGCTGTTTTTT CASSQVQGFTGELFF
- - 15 TRBJ2-3 TRBV6-5 TGTGCCAGCAGATCGGCGGGCCTAGGGTCGGATACGCAGTATTTT CASRSAGLGSDTQYF
- once 13 TRBJ2-2 TRBV6-5 TGTGCCAGCTCCGCCACTCGGACCGGGGAGCTGTTTTTT CASSATRTGELFF
TRBD1 once 15 TRBJ1-6 TRBV5-1 TGCGCCAGCAGCCTGAGGGAGACAGGGGTTTATGCCCTCCACTTT CASSLRETGVYALHF